A single sample is the source of the 31 T cell receptor beta chains below, sequenced in a study of T cell clonality in common variable immunodeficiency. The data were produced by immunoSEQ multiplex PCR, yet TCRdb's version contains in-frame clones alone and is incomplete. The sample has approximately 30,000 clones, none seen only once. The sequenced sample was peripheral blood mononuclear cells. The receptors come from a person aged 18 to 70 in good health.

The sample holds many counts of this clone. Incomplete CDR3 DNA: TGTGCCAGCAGGCGGGACAGGCGAAACTATGGC. It encodes CASRRDRRNYG. The entire CDR3 sequence reads CASRRDRRNYGYTF. The genes are TRBV7-2 and TRBJ1-2, with 8 bases aligning to TRBD1. Read sequence stops 3 residues before the CDR3 end, and the germline J gene provides the missing end. The CDR3 spans 14 residues. Germline CDR1 is SGHTA and CDR2 is FQGNSA. With V trimmed by 6 bases and J by 2 bases, 5 bases remained unmatched.

This clone was seen many times. The CDR3 end falls 3 residues outside the read, so it is completed with the germline J gene. The chain is built from TRBV13 and TRBJ2-3; TRBD1 matches at 8 bases. Germline V gene sequence: CDR1 PRHDT, CDR2 FYEKMQ (reference sequence). The length of the CDR3 is 14 residues. The V and J ends lost 1 base and 4 bases, in that order; junction bases with no gene match: 1. The CDR3 is CASSLATGADTQYF. Partial CDR3 DNA: TGTGCCAGCAGCTTAGCGACAGGGGCAGATACG. The full variable domain, in which reference TRBV13 and TRBJ2-3 provide the parts outside the CDR3, is AAGVIQSPRHLIKEKRETATLKCYPIPRHDTVYWYQQGPGQDPQFLISFYEKMQSDKGSIPDRFSAQQFSDYHSELNMSSLELGDSALYFCASSLATGADTQYFGPGTRLTVL.

Ten or more counts support this clone. Sequencing ends 3 residues short of the CDR3 end; the germline J gene provides the rest. The J gene is TRBJ2-3, the V gene TRBV19, with 10 bases lining up with TRBD2. The CDR3 sequence is 17 residues long. Germline V gene data show CDR1 as LNHDA and CDR2 as SQIVND (reference sequence). J gave up 2 bases and V 4 bases, and 9 bases lay outside the gene matches. The CDR3 loop is CASSTTTSGTYTDTQYF. The covered CDR3 bases are TGTGCCAGTAGTACCACCACTAGCGGGACTTACACAGATACG.

This clone has just a few counts. The CDR3 extends 3 residues past the end of the read, so its final part is completed from the germline J gene. The chain has TRBV6-2 or TRBV6-3 and TRBJ2-4; 9 positions agree with TRBD1. The CDR3 consists of 16 residues. The germline gives CDR1 MNHEY, CDR2 SVGEGT. Here the CDR3 reads CASLRDRAEGHYGQYF. CDR3 DNA, as far as it was read: TGTGCCAGCCTCCGGGACAGGGCCGAGGGGCACTATGGT.

This clone came up a few times. The read halts 3 residues ahead of the CDR3 end, with the missing end drawn from the germline J gene. The chain carries TRBV19 and TRBJ1-2, with D unresolved. The CDR3 spans 13 residues. From germline, CDR1 is LNHDA and CDR2 SQIVND (reference sequence). The CDR3 sequence is CASSIDEYNDYTF. The covered CDR3 bases are TGTGCCAGTAGTATTGATGAGTACAATGAC. The whole variable domain, filled in from reference TRBV19 and TRBJ1-2, reads DGGITQSPKYLFRKEGQNVTLSCEQNLNHDAMYWYRQDPGQGLRLIYYSQIVNDFQKGDIAEGYSVSREKKESFPLTVTSAQKNPTAFYLCASSIDEYNDYTFGSGTRLTVV.

This clone was counted many times. The DNA ends 3 residues before the CDR3 does, and the rest of the CDR3 is filled in from the germline J gene. The chain is built from TRBV4-2 and TRBJ2-3, with 7 bases that match TRBD2. With 0 bases clipped from V and 0 bases from J, the junction kept 9 bases outside the gene matches. Germline-derived CDR1 and CDR2 are LGHNA and YNFKEQ. The CDR3 length is 18 residues. The part of the CDR3 DNA that was read is TGTGCCAGCAGCCAAGATAACGGGCTAGCGGTCAGCACAGATACG. Its translation: CASSQDNGLAVSTDT. The CDR3 reads in full as CASSQDNGLAVSTDTQYF.

The sample holds many counts of this clone. Coverage ceases 3 residues before the CDR3 finishes, and the germline J gene fills in the end. The rearrangement links TRBV5-1 to TRBJ1-1; TRBD1 is a possible D gene (5 bases). The CDR3 loop spans 15 amino acids. Trimming cost V 5 bases and J 5 bases, with 19 bases left between them. Germline V CDR1 and CDR2: SGHRS, YFSETQ. The CDR3 DNA, read in part, is TGCGCCAGCAGAGCAGGCAGGGAGCGTTGGACTGAA. Amino acids: CASRAGRERWTE. The entire CDR3 reads CASRAGRERWTEAFF.

This clone was counted ten times or more. The read ends 3 residues shy of where the CDR3 ends; the end is completed using the germline J gene. The rearrangement links TRBV4-1 to TRBJ1-1; TRBD1 matches 9 bases. In germline, CDR1 is MGHRA, CDR2 YSYEKL. CDR3 size: 16 residues. V lost 4 bases, J lost 7 bases, and 13 bases stayed unmatched. Incomplete CDR3 DNA: TGCGCCAGCAGCCTCAGGTCGACAGGGGGAACGGTTGAA. This codes for CASSLRSTGGTVE. The entire CDR3 is CASSLRSTGGTVEAFF.

This clone was seen ten or more times. Read sequence stops 3 residues before the CDR3 end, and the germline J gene provides the missing end. The rearrangement links TRBV5-1 to TRBJ1-4; 7 bases are shared with TRBD1. The trim removed 7 bases at V and 4 bases at J, leaving 7 bases unmatched. CDR3 length: 14 residues. Germline lookup yields CDR1 SGHRS and CDR2 YFSETQ. Partial CDR3 DNA: TGCGCCAGCCGATCCGGGACAGATAATGAAAAA. Its protein product is CASRSGTDNEK. The entire CDR3 protein is CASRSGTDNEKLFF.

This clone was counted ten times or more. CDR3 loop: CASSLISGDEQYF. The sequenced CDR3 bases are TGTGCCAGCAGCTTGATATCAGGGGACGAG. This rearrangement joins TRBV5-6 to TRBJ2-7; possible D gene TRBD1, 6 bases. The observed sequence ends 3 residues before the CDR3 terminus, with the missing tail filled in from the germline J gene. The CDR3 is 13 amino acids. Germline V gene data show CDR1 as SGHDT and CDR2 as YYEEEE. Trimming took 1 base from V and 5 from J, leaving 10 bases between them.

This clone has ten or more counts. The read ends 3 residues early relative to the CDR3; the germline J gene fills the gap. The rearrangement uses TRBV20-1 and TRBJ1-1; tentative D call: TRBD1 (5 bases). The CDR3 spans 11 residues. Germline CDR1 reads DFQATT; CDR2 reads SNEGSKA (reference sequence). The covered CDR3 bases are TGCAGTGCTAGGTTGGGACTTGCA. It specifies CSARLGLA. The whole CDR3 protein reads CSARLGLAAFF.

This clone has just a few counts. The CDR3 is cut off 3 residues early in the read; its end comes from the germline J gene. The chain has TRBV7-6 and TRBJ1-5; 7 bases line up with TRBD1. J lost 3 bases, V lost 5 bases, and 4 bases had no gene match. The CDR3 extends over 14 amino acids. CDR1 is SGHVS, CDR2 FNYEAQ, per germline. CDR3 sequence: CASSPEGANQPQHF. The sequenced part of the CDR3 DNA is TGTGCCAGCAGCCCCGAGGGGGCCAATCAGCCC. The full variable domain, its missing parts supplied by reference TRBV7-6 and TRBJ1-5, is GAGVSQSPRYKVTKRGQDVALRCDPISGHVSLYWYRQALGQGPEFLTYFNYEAQQDKSGLPNDRFSAERPEGSISTLTIQRTEQRDSAMYRCASSPEGANQPQHFGDGTRLSIL.

This clone was detected many times. The read ends 3 residues early relative to the CDR3; the germline J gene fills the gap. This chain joins TRBV6-1 and TRBJ1-2; no clear D. The CDR3 consists of 15 residues. V dropped 4 bases and J dropped 4 bases, with 16 bases sitting between them. Germline CDR1 reads MNHNS; CDR2 reads SASEGT. CDR3 protein: CASSAYPLGFYGYTF. The CDR3 bases that were read are TGTGCCAGCAGTGCGTACCCCCTGGGCTTCTATGGC.

This clone was observed at least ten times. Coverage ceases 3 residues before the CDR3 finishes, and the germline J gene fills in the end. The J gene is TRBJ2-3, the V gene TRBV19, with 8 nucleotides matching TRBD2. Germline lookup yields CDR1 LNHDA and CDR2 SQIVND (reference sequence). The junction had 4 bases not matched to a gene; V was cut back by 7 bases and J by 1 base. The CDR3 covers 14 residues. CDR3 protein: CASMETSGTDTQYF. The covered CDR3 bases are TGTGCCAGTATGGAGACTAGCGGCACAGATACG.

This clone was observed at least ten times. Read sequence stops 3 residues before the CDR3 end, and the germline J gene provides the missing end. V and J are TRBV2 and TRBJ2-3; 11 nucleotides line up with TRBD2. From germline, CDR1 is SNHLY and CDR2 FYNNEI. The CDR3 extends over 16 amino acids. The V segment lost 5 bases and the J segment 6 bases; nucleotides outside the gene matches: 10. The sequenced part of the CDR3 DNA is TGTGCCAGCAGTTTGAATAGCGGGAGGGGGGGGGATACG. Its protein product is CASSLNSGRGGDT. The full CDR3 reads CASSLNSGRGGDTQYF.

Many counts were recorded for this clone. Coverage ceases 3 residues before the CDR3 finishes, and the germline J gene fills in the end. This sequence joins TRBV6-4 and TRBJ1-1, with D possibly matching TRBD1 (5 bases). The V end was cut by 6 bases, the J end by 1 base, with 15 bases between. The CDR3 runs 15 residues. Germline CDR1 MRHNA, CDR2 SNTAGT. The covered CDR3 bases are TGTGCCAGCAGACGGCAGGGTTATGAGAACACTGAA. Translated: CASRRQGYENTE. The whole CDR3 protein reads CASRRQGYENTEAFF.

In its sample, this clone was seen many times. The junction differs from germline at one of its ends, possibly a read error. CDR3 amino acids: CASSQGRGLGQPQHF. Incomplete CDR3 DNA: TGCGCCAGCAGCCAAGGGAGGGGACTCGGTCAGCCC. The chain recombines TRBV4-2 with TRBJ1-5; TRBD1 might be the D (5 bases). The CDR3 end falls 3 residues outside the read, so it is completed with the germline J gene. The CDR3 has 15 amino acids. Germline values: CDR1 LGHNA, CDR2 YNFKEQ.

In this sample, this clone is medium-sized. The read finishes 3 residues shy of the CDR3 end, and the germline J gene is used to complete it. The chain carries TRBV20-1 and TRBJ2-1; 9 bases line up with TRBD2. Germline CDR1 and CDR2: DFQATT and SNEGSKA (reference sequence). CDR3 size: 17 residues. V dropped 0 bases and J dropped 0; count of bases not matched to a gene: 6. The CDR3 protein is CSARELAGQSSYNEQFF. CDR3 DNA (partial): TGCAGTGCTAGAGAACTAGCGGGCCAAAGCTCCTACAATGAG.

This clone has more than one count but fewer than ten. Read data end 3 residues before the CDR3 end; the end is taken from the germline J gene. The genes are TRBV7-9 and TRBJ2-3; D not resolved. This CDR3 is 14 amino acids long. The germline V gene has CDR1 SEHNR and CDR2 FQNEAQ (reference sequence). CDR3 amino acids: CASSPENFQETQYF. CDR3 DNA (partial): TGTGCCAGCAGCCCCGAGAACTTCCAAGAGACG.

This clone was seen a handful of times. With the read ending 3 residues before the CDR3 end, the germline J gene is used to fill in that end. The V gene is TRBV7-9, the J gene TRBJ2-4; D call uncertain. CDR3 length: 14 amino acids. Looked up from germline, CDR1 is SEHNR and CDR2 is FQNEAQ (reference sequence). CDR3 bases read: TGTGCCAGCAGCTTAATATCTGGCCACCTCGCT. It codes for CASSLISGHLA. Given in full, the CDR3 is CASSLISGHLAQYF.

In regard to this clone: Coverage ceases 3 residues before the CDR3 finishes, and the germline J gene fills in the end. The gene calls are TRBV7-2 and TRBJ2-4; 7 positions agree with TRBD2. This CDR3 comprises 13 residues. Per germline, CDR1 SGHTA and CDR2 FQGNSA. This CDR3 reads CASSTESGGGQYF. The sequenced CDR3 bases are TGTGCCAGCAGCACAGAAAGTGGGGGGGGT.

There are many counts of this clone. Read data end 3 residues before the CDR3 end; the end is taken from the germline J gene. The V and J genes are TRBV2 and TRBJ1-1, with TRBD1 identical over 10 bases. J lost 4 bases, V lost 3 bases, and 8 bases had no gene match. CDR3 length equals 16 residues. The germline gives CDR1 SNHLY, CDR2 FYNNEI. CDR3 amino acids: CASSDWTGGRGTEAFF. The CDR3 DNA, read in part, is TGTGCCAGCAGTGATTGGACAGGGGGGAGAGGCACTGAA.

This clone was counted ten times or more. The read falls 3 residues short of the CDR3 end, and the missing part is taken from the germline J gene. The J gene is TRBJ1-2, the V gene TRBV6-1; no clear D gene. CDR3 length: 15 residues. Germline CDR1 reads MNHNS; CDR2 reads SASEGT. Between the trimmed V and J ends, which lost 4 bases and 4 bases, there was a span of 16 bases. The CDR3 protein is CASSGQHLLAYGYTF. CDR3 DNA (partial): TGTGCCAGCAGTGGCCAACACCTCCTAGCCTATGGC.

This clone was seen ten or more times. The sequence runs out 3 residues before the end of the CDR3; the remainder is reconstructed from the germline J gene. The J gene is TRBJ2-2, the V gene TRBV4-2, with D possibly matching TRBD2 (6 bases). The V and J ends lost 0 bases and 3 bases respectively, with 14 bases between them. Germline V gene lookup returns CDR1 LGHNA and CDR2 YNFKEQ. There are 17 residues in the CDR3. The CDR3 sequence is CASSQEGGVADTGELFF. CDR3 DNA, as far as it was read: TGTGCCAGCAGCCAAGAAGGAGGGGTGGCTGACACCGGGGAG.

This clone was seen a handful of times. The observed sequence ends 3 residues before the CDR3 terminus, with the missing tail filled in from the germline J gene. The chain links TRBV7-6 to TRBJ2-7; the match to TRBD1 covers 9 bases. Per the germline V gene, CDR1 is SGHVS and CDR2 is FNYEAQ. The trim removed 5 bases at V and 5 bases at J, leaving 4 bases unmatched. The CDR3 totals 13 residues. The CDR3 here is CASSTDRGNEQYF. Incomplete CDR3 DNA: TGTGCCAGCAGCACGGACAGGGGCAACGAG.

Concerning this clone itself: The read gets to within 3 residues of the CDR3 end, and the germline J gene fills in the rest. V and J are TRBV30 and TRBJ2-7, with 7 bases fitting TRBD2. The CDR3 runs 16 residues. After removal of 1 base from V and 5 bases from J, the junction contained 14 bases not matched to a gene. CDR1 and CDR2 from the germline V gene are GTSNPN and SVGIG (reference sequence). CDR3 bases read: TGTGCCTGGAGTGCACCCGGGGGAGGGGCCGGGGACGAG. It codes for CAWSAPGGGAGDE. The CDR3 as a whole reads CAWSAPGGGAGDEQYF.

This clone appeared a few times. The CDR3 end is not reached by the read, which stops 3 residues before it; the germline J gene fills it in. The V call is TRBV7-9, the J call TRBJ1-1, with D maybe TRBD1 (5 bases). The CDR3 loop spans 13 amino acids. Germline V gene lookup returns CDR1 SEHNR and CDR2 FQNEAQ (reference sequence). The covered CDR3 bases are TGTGCCAGCAGCTTAGAAGGGGTCCGCGAG. Amino acids: CASSLEGVRE. The whole CDR3 protein is CASSLEGVREAFF.

This clone was seen ten or more times. With the read ending 3 residues before the CDR3 end, the germline J gene is used to fill in that end. The chain carries TRBV5-1 and TRBJ2-5; D is ambiguous. Trimming left V 0 bases short and J 5 bases short, with 11 bases between. Germline CDR1 reads SGHRS; CDR2 reads YFSETQ. The length of the CDR3 is 14 residues. CDR3 DNA (partial): TGCGCCAGCAGCTTGGCTGGCTTAGGGGAGACC. Protein: CASSLAGLGET. The whole CDR3 sequence is CASSLAGLGETQYF. Variable domain in full (rest from reference TRBV5-1 and TRBJ2-5): KAGVTQTPRYLIKTRGQQVTLSCSPISGHRSVSWYQQTPGQGLQFLFEYFSETQRNKGNFPGRFSGRQFSNSRSEMNVSTLELGDSALYLCASSLAGLGETQYFGPGTRLLVL.

This clone was counted many times. The read is 3 residues too short to cover the CDR3 end, so that end is filled in from the germline J gene. V usage is TRBV2 and J usage is TRBJ1-1, with D possibly TRBD1 on 5 matching bases. Deletions cut 5 bases from V and 3 bases from J, with 13 bases between. The CDR3 contains 14 residues. Germline lookup yields CDR1 SNHLY and CDR2 FYNNEI. The CDR3 region is CASSFSTTDTEAFF. The covered CDR3 bases are TGTGCCAGCAGTTTTAGTACGACAGACACTGAA.

This clone was counted at least ten times. The DNA ends 3 residues before the CDR3 does, and the rest of the CDR3 is filled in from the germline J gene. The chain employs TRBV20-1 and TRBJ1-5; D uncertain. Trimming shortened V by 2 bases and J by 7 bases, and 15 bases separated the two germline ends. In germline, CDR1 is DFQATT, CDR2 SNEGSKA (reference sequence). This CDR3 spans 14 amino acids. This CDR3 reads CSARSTGFDQPQHF. The CDR3 DNA, read in part, is TGCAGTGCTAGATCTACGGGGTTTGACCAGCCC.

This clone was detected ten times or more. The CDR3 goes on 3 residues after the read ends, and that part is filled in from the germline J gene. The rearrangement links TRBV4-1 to TRBJ2-7; D is perhaps TRBD1 (6 bases). The germline V and J ends were trimmed by 3 bases and 1 base, with 13 bases remaining between them. The CDR3 length is 15 residues. Germline assignment: CDR1 MGHRA and CDR2 YSYEKL. The part of the CDR3 DNA that was read is TGCGCCAGCAGCCAGGGCAGGGGCATATCCTACGAG. Its translation: CASSQGRGISYE. The full CDR3 sequence reads CASSQGRGISYEQYF.